These T cell receptor beta chains were read from a single sample in a study of blood T cells in healthy people across ages. TCRdb used MiXCR to reprocess the 5' RACE reads, holding one entry per CDR3 protein. The sample has some 1.6 million distinct CDR3 sequences, roughly 32% seen once; the top ten hold approximately 10%. Sequencing was done on a sample of blood. These receptors were collected from a woman in her 30s in good health. CDR3s include the opening cysteine and the closing phenylalanine or tryptophan. A D gene is named only where the DNA matches it firmly. The size field is filled for only some rows; it gives once, few, many or a size class.

j_call	v_call	d_call	clone_size	cdr3_nt	cdr3_aa
TRBJ1-2	TRBV5-1	.	.	TGTGCCAGCAGCTTAGCCGGGACGGCTAACTATGGCTACACCTTC	CASSLAGTANYGYTF
TRBJ2-3	TRBV29-1	.	many	TGTTCAGCGGGCACAGATACGCAGTATTTT	CSAGTDTQYF
TRBJ2-7	TRBV14	TRBD1	.	TGTGCCAGCAGCAAGGGGGCTGTAGGGATGAGCTACGAGCAGTACTTC	CASSKGAVGMSYEQYF
TRBJ2-5	TRBV2	TRBD1	few	TGTGCCAGCGGCATCCAGGGGGCTTTAGAGACCCAGTACTTC	CASGIQGALETQYF
TRBJ1-2	TRBV6-1	.	few	TGTGCCAGCAGTGAAGCAGCTAACTATGGCTACACCTTC	CASSEAANYGYTF
TRBJ1-2	TRBV24-1	TRBD1	once	TGTGCCACCAGTGATTTCACAGGACAGGGGGGGGACTATGGCTACACCTTC	CATSDFTGQGGDYGYTF
TRBJ1-6	TRBV27	.	.	TGTGCCAGCAGCCAGGGACATCTGGGGCTCCACTTT	CASSQGHLGLHF
TRBJ2-1	TRBV10-3	TRBD2	.	TGTGCCATCAGAGGACTAGCGGGCACCTACAATGAGCAGTTCTTC	CAIRGLAGTYNEQFF
TRBJ2-7	TRBV4-1	.	.	TGCGCCAGCAGCCAAGAAGTACAGGGGAGGGAGCAGTACTTC	CASSQEVQGREQYF
TRBJ2-4	TRBV28	.	.	TGTGCCAGCAGTGCCTTCGGGCTAGCCAAAAACATTCAGTACTTC	CASSAFGLAKNIQYF
TRBJ1-5	TRBV6-1	.	.	TGTGCCAGCAGTGACGGGTCCCGGCATTTT	CASSDGSRHF
TRBJ1-1	TRBV3-1	.	.	TGTGCCAGCAGCCCATCTAGGGGAGGTTATGAAGCTTTCTTT	CASSPSRGGYEAFF
TRBJ2-1	TRBV9	.	few	TGTGCCAGCAGCGTCTTCCTAGCGCCCAATGAGCAGTTCTTC	CASSVFLAPNEQFF
TRBJ2-3	TRBV19	.	.	TGTGCCAGTAGTGGCCGGGACGGGCGCTTTGTTACGCAGTATTTT	CASSGRDGRFVTQYF
TRBJ2-5	TRBV6-4	.	.	TGTGCCAGCAGTGAGTCCTATGGGGAGACCCAGTACTTC	CASSESYGETQYF
TRBJ2-7	TRBV7-9	TRBD1	.	TGTGCCAGCAGCGGAAAGACAGGGCCCTCCTACGAGCAGTACTTC	CASSGKTGPSYEQYF
TRBJ2-3	TRBV20-1	.	few	TGCAGTGCTCACGGGCAGGCTAGCACAGATACGCAGTATTTT	CSAHGQASTDTQYF
TRBJ2-1	TRBV28	TRBD2	.	TGTGCCAGCAGTTTTCGGGGGGTACGATCCTACAATGAGCAGTTCTTC	CASSFRGVRSYNEQFF
TRBJ2-7	TRBV27	TRBD1	.	TGTGCCAACAGTTTATCCACCGGGACAGTTTCCTACGAGCAGTACTTC	CANSLSTGTVSYEQYF
TRBJ2-7	TRBV9	TRBD2	.	TGTGCCAACAGCGTATCTAGCGGGGGCCTCGGCGAGCAGTACTTC	CANSVSSGGLGEQYF
TRBJ2-7	TRBV15	.	few	TGTGCCACCAGCATTGACACAACCTACGAGCAGTACTTC	CATSIDTTYEQYF
TRBJ2-3	TRBV5-1	TRBD2	.	TGCGCCAGCAGCTTAAGGCTAGCGGGAGACCCAGATACGCAGTATTTT	CASSLRLAGDPDTQYF
TRBJ2-1	TRBV2	.	many	TGTGCCAGCAGGCTTAGTGGGAATGAGCAGTTCTTC	CASRLSGNEQFF
TRBJ2-5	TRBV6-1	TRBD1	.	TGTGCCAGCAGTTTGACAGGGGATCCTCAAGAGACCCAGTACTTC	CASSLTGDPQETQYF
TRBJ2-3	TRBV3-1	.	.	TGTGCCAGCAGCACGCTGATCAGGGGTGGCACAGATACGCAGTATTTT	CASSTLIRGGTDTQYF
TRBJ2-1	TRBV10-3	.	.	TGTGCCATCAGACCTTCGGAGCGGGTGGAGAATGAGCAGTTCTTC	CAIRPSERVENEQFF
TRBJ1-6	TRBV5-1	.	.	TGCGCCAGCAGATTGGAAGGCAGTTCACCCCTCCACTTT	CASRLEGSSPLHF
TRBJ2-5	TRBV27	TRBD2	.	TGTGCCAGCCCCGCGGGGGACGAGTGGGAGCAGTACTTC	CASPAGDEWEQYF
TRBJ2-2	TRBV6-5	TRBD1	.	TGTGCCAGCAGTTACGCGGACAGGGGGTGGGGCGGGGAGCTGTTTTTT	CASSYADRGWGGELFF
TRBJ2-1	TRBV7-9	TRBD2	.	TGTGCCAGCAGCATTGGGACTAGCGGGAGGGCCCGCGATGAGCAGTTCTTC	CASSIGTSGRARDEQFF
TRBJ2-5	TRBV30	.	.	TGTGCCTGGAGTGTAGGTACCAGGGAGACCCAGTACTTC	CAWSVGTRETQYF
TRBJ2-5	TRBV29-1	TRBD2	many	TGCAGCGTTGTATGGGTGTCTAGCGGGAGTCGCGGGGAGACCCAGTACTTC	CSVVWVSSGSRGETQYF
TRBJ2-2	TRBV24-1	.	few	TGTGCCACCAGTGCCGCCGACCAGAACACCGGGGAGCTGTTTTTT	CATSAADQNTGELFF
TRBJ2-7	TRBV6-1	TRBD2	.	TGTGCCAGCAGTGGCCGGGAGGCCTACGAGCAGTACTTC	CASSGREAYEQYF
TRBJ2-2	TRBV15	.	.	TGTGCCACCAGCAGAGTTGAAAAACGGGACACCGGGGAGCTGTTTTTT	CATSRVEKRDTGELFF
TRBJ2-4	TRBV5-1	.	few	TGCGCCAGCAGCTTGGACGGGGCTGAATTTTGGTTAGCCAAAAACATTCAGTACTTC	CASSLDGAEFWLAKNIQYF
TRBJ1-2	TRBV7-9	TRBD1	.	TGTGCCAGCAGCCCTCTGGACAGGTTCGCGATCGAGGGCTACACCTTC	CASSPLDRFAIEGYTF
TRBJ1-1	TRBV20-1	TRBD1	.	TGCAGTGCTACCACAGGGGGCGGGTATGCTTTCTTT	CSATTGGGYAFF
TRBJ1-2	TRBV5-1	.	.	TGCGCCAGCAGCTTGGAGATCACCCGGGGCACCTATGGCTACACCTTC	CASSLEITRGTYGYTF
TRBJ2-3	TRBV10-3	.	many	TGTGCCATCAGCGGGGGAGCGGTAGATACGCAGTATTTT	CAISGGAVDTQYF
TRBJ2-3	TRBV2	.	.	TGTGCCACCCGCGGGGGACAGCCCACAGATACGCAGTATTTT	CATRGGQPTDTQYF
TRBJ2-7	TRBV10-2	.	few	TGCGCCAGCAGTGATTTTTCGGACCGGAATTACGAGCGGTACTTC	CASSDFSDRNYERYF
TRBJ2-7	TRBV20-1	TRBD1	.	TGCAGTGCTAGAGGACAGGGGGCGAACGAGCAGTACTTC	CSARGQGANEQYF
TRBJ2-7	TRBV3-1	.	.	TGTGCCAGCAGCCAAGATCCGGCCTTCGAGCAGTACTTC	CASSQDPAFEQYF
TRBJ2-1	TRBV28	.	.	TGTGCCAGCAGTCCGCCCCACACTAACTACAATGAGCAGTTCTTC	CASSPPHTNYNEQFF
TRBJ2-1	TRBV24-1	.	.	TGTGCCACCAGTGACCAACGTAGCTCCTACAATGAGCAGTTCTTC	CATSDQRSSYNEQFF
TRBJ2-5	TRBV28	.	few	TGTGCCAGCAGTTTAAGGGACTCTCGCAGGACCCAGTACTTC	CASSLRDSRRTQYF
TRBJ2-1	TRBV5-1	TRBD1	.	TGCGCCAGCTCCTCCTGGGCAGGGGGCGCGAATGAGCAGTTCTTC	CASSSWAGGANEQFF
TRBJ2-7	TRBV9	.	few	TGTGCCAGCAGCGTTCGTCCCGGCTACGAGCAGTACTTC	CASSVRPGYEQYF
TRBJ2-2	TRBV11-2	.	.	TGTGCCAGCAGCTTAGTTAGTTGGAACACCGGGGAGCTGTTTTTT	CASSLVSWNTGELFF
TRBJ2-5	TRBV7-2	.	.	TGTGCCAGCAGCTTGGGACGCGGAGGGGGGACCCAGTACTTC	CASSLGRGGGTQYF
TRBJ1-4	TRBV27	.	.	TGTGTCAGCAGCGTAGGGTTGGGTGCTAATGAAAAACTGTTTTTT	CVSSVGLGANEKLFF
TRBJ2-3	TRBV10-3	TRBD2	.	TGTGCCATCAGTGACCACCACGGACTAGCTTCGGCCCGTGTCGATACGCAGTATTTT	CAISDHHGLASARVDTQYF
TRBJ2-1	TRBV5-1	TRBD2	.	TGCGCCAGCAGCCCAGCCCTAGCGGGAAAGGGCAATGAGCAGTTCTTC	CASSPALAGKGNEQFF
TRBJ2-3	TRBV4-1	TRBD2	.	TGCGCCAGCAGCCAAGATCTCCCTAGCGGGAGTTCAGATACGGAGTATTTT	CASSQDLPSGSSDTEYF